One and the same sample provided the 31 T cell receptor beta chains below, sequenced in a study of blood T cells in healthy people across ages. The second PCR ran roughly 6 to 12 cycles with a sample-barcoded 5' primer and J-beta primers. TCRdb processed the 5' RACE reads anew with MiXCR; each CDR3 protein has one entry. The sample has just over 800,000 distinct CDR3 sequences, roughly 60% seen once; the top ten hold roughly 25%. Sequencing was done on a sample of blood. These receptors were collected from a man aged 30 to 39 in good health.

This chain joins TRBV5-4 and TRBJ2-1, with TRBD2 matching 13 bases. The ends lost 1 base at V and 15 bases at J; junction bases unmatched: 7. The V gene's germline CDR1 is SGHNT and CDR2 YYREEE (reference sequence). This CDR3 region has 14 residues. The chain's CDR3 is CASSLRTSGGSVFF. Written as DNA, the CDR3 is TGTGCCAGCAGCTTGAGGACTAGCGGGGGATCTGTGTTCTTC.

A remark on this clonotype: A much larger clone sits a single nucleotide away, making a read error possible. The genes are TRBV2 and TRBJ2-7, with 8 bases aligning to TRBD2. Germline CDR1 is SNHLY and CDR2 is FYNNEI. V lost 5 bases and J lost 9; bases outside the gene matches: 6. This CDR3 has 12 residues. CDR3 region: CASSPLSGVQYF. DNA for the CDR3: TGTGCCAGCAGTCCACTTAGCGGGGTGCAGTACTTC.

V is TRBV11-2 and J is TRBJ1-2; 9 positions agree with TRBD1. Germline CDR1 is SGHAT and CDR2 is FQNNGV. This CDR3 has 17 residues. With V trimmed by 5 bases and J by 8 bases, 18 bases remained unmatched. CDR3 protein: CASSALTGTGYSGGYTF. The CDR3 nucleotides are TGTGCCAGCAGCGCCCTTACCGGGACAGGGTACTCGGGAGGCTACACCTTC.

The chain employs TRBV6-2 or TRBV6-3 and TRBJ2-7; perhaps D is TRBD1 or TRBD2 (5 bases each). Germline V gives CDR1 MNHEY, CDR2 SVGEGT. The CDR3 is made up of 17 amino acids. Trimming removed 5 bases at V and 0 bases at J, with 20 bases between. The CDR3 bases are TGTGCCAGCAGTGACGACCTCCCAGGGAGAAGCTCCTACGAGCAGTACTTC. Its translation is CASSDDLPGRSSYEQYF.

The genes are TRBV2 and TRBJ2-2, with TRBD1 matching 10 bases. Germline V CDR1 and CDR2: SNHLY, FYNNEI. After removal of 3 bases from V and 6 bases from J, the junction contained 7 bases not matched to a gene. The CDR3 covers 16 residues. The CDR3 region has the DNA TGTGCCAGCAGTGATCGGGGACAGGGGTTAGCCGGGGAGCTGTTTTTT. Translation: CASSDRGQGLAGELFF.

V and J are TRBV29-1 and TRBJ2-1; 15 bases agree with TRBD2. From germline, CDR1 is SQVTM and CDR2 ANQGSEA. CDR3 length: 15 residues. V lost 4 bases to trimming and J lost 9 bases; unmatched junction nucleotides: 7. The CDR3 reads CSVVGLAGGLLEQFF. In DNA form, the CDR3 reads TGCAGCGTTGTCGGACTAGCGGGGGGGCTACTTGAGCAGTTCTTC.

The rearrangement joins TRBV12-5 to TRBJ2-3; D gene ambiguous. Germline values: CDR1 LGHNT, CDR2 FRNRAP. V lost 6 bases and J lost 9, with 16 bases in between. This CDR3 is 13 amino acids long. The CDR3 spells CASGPDGLETQYF. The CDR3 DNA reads TGTGCTAGTGGCCCTGACGGTTTGGAGACGCAGTATTTT.

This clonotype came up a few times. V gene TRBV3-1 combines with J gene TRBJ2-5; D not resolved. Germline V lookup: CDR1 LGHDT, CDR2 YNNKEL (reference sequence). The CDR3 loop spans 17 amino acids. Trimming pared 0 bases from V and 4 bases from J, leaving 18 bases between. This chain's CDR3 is CASSQDLYPSVAETQYF. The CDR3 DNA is TGTGCCAGCAGCCAAGATCTCTACCCCAGCGTGGCAGAGACCCAGTACTTC.

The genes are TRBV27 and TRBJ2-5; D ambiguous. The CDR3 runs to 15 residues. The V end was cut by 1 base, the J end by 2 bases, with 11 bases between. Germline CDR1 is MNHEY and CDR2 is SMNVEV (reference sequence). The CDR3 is CASSLFWPGQETQYF. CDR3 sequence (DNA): TGTGCCAGCAGTTTATTCTGGCCAGGACAAGAGACCCAGTACTTC.

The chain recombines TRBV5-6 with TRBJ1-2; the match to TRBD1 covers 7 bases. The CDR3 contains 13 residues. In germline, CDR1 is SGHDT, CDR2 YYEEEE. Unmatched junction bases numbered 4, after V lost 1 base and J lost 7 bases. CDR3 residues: CASSLSGGFGYTF. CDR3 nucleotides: TGTGCCAGCAGCTTGTCAGGGGGGTTTGGCTACACCTTC. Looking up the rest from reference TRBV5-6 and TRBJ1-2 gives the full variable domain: DAGVTQSPTHLIKTRGQQVTLRCSPKSGHDTVSWYQQALGQGPQFIFQYYEEEERQRGNFPDRFSGHQFPNYSSELNVNALLLGDSALYLCASSLSGGFGYTFGSGTRLTVV.

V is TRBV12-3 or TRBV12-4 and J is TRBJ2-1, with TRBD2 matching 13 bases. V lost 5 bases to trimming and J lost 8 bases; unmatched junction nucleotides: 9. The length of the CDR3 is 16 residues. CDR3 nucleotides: TGTGCCAGCAGTCCCAAGACTAGCGGGGGGAATGATGAGCAGTTCTTC. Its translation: CASSPKTSGGNDEQFF.

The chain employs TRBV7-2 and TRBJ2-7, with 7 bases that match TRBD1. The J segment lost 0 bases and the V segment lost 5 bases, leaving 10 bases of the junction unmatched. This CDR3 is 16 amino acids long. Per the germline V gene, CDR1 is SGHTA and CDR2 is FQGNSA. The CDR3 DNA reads TGTGCCAGCAGCAAAAGCCCCCGGGACAGCTCCTACGAGCAGTACTTC. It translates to CASSKSPRDSSYEQYF. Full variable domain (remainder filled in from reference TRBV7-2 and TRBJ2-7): GAGVSQSPSNKVTEKGKDVELRCDPISGHTALYWYRQSLGQGLEFLIYFQGNSAPDKSGLPSDRFSAERTGGSVSTLTIQRTQQEDSAVYLCASSKSPRDSSYEQYFGPGTRLTVT.

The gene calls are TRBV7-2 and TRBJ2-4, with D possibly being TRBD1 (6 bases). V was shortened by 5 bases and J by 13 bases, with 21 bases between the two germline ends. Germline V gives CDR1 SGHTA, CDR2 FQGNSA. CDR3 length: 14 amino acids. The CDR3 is CASSEGGTYYEQYF. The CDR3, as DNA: TGTGCCAGCAGCGAAGGGGGAACGTACTACGAACAGTACTTC.

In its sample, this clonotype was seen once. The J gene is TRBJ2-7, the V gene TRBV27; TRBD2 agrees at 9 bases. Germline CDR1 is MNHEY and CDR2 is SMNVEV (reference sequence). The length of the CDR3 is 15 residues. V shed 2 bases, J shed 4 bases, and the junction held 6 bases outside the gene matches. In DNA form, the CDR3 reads TGTGCCAGCAGTTTAGGCCAAGCGGGGGGTTACGAGCAGTACTTC. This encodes CASSLGQAGGYEQYF.

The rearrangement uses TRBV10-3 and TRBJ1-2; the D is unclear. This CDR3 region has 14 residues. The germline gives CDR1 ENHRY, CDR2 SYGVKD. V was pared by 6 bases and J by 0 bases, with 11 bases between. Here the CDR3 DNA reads TGTGCCATCAGCGAGACTCAGGCTAACTATGGCTACACCTTC. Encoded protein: CAISETQANYGYTF.

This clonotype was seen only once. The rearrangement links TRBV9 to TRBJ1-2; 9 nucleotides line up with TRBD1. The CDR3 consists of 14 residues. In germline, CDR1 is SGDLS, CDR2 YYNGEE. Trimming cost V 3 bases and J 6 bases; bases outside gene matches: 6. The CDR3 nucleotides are TGTGCCAGCAGCGACCGGGACAGGGCCCATGGCTACACCTTC. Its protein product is CASSDRDRAHGYTF.

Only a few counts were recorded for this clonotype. The CDR3 DNA reads as TGTGCCAGCAGCCAAGTTTTTTACAGCCCCGACAATGAGCAGTTCTTC. This gives the protein CASSQVFYSPDNEQFF. The chain is built from TRBV4-2 and TRBJ2-1, with D unresolved. The CDR3 length is 16 residues. Trimming took off 1 base at V and 5 bases at J, with 15 bases between the two ends. CDR1 LGHNA and CDR2 YNFKEQ come from the germline V gene.

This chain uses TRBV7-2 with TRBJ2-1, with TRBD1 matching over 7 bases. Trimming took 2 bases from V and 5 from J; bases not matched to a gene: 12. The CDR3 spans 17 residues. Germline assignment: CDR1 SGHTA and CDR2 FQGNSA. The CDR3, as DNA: TGTGCCAGCAGCTTACGCCCCCGGGACAGATCCAACAATGAGCAGTTCTTC. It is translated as CASSLRPRDRSNNEQFF.

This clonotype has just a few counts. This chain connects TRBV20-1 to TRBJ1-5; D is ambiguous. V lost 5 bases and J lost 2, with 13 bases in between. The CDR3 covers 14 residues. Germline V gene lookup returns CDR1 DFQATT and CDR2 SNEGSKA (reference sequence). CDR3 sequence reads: CSAGTLGGNQPQHF. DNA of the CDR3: TGCAGTGCTGGTACACTTGGAGGCAATCAGCCCCAGCATTTT.

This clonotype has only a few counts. CDR3 coding DNA: TGTGCCAGCAGCTTGGCGCTCGGAAACAGGGGCTCCTACAATGAGCAGTTCTTC. Protein sequence: CASSLALGNRGSYNEQFF. The V and J genes are TRBV5-6 and TRBJ2-1; 7 bases line up with TRBD1. The V segment lost 0 bases and the J segment 0 bases; nucleotides outside the gene matches: 9. Germline CDR1 is SGHDT and CDR2 is YYEEEE. The CDR3 contains 18 residues.

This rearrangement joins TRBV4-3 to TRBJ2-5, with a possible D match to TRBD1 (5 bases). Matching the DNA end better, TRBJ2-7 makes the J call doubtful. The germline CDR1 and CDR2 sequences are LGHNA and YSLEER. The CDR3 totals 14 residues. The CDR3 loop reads CASSPEPGPFEQYF. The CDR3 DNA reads TGCGCCAGCAGCCCGGAACCAGGGCCCTTCGAGCAGTACTTC.

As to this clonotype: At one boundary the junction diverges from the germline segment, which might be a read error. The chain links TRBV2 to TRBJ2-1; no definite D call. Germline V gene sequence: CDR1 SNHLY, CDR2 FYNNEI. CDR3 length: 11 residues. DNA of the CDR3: TGTGCCAGCAGTGAATACAATGGGCAGTTCTTC. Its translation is CASSEYNGQFF.

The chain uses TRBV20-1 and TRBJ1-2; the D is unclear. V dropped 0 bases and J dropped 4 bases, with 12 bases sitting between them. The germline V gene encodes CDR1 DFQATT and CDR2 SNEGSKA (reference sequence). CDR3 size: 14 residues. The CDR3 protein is CSARDPRTAYGYTF. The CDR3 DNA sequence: TGCAGTGCTAGAGACCCAAGAACAGCCTATGGCTACACCTTC.

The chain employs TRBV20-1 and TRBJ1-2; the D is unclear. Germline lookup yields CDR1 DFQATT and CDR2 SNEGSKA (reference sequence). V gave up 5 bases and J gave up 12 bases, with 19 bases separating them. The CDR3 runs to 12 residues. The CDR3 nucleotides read TGCAGTGCTCCTAGAGAGAGTCGAAGTAACACCTTC. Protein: CSAPRESRSNTF.

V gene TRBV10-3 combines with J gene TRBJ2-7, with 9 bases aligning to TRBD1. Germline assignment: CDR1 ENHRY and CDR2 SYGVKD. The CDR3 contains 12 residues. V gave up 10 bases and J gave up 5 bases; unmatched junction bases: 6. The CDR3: CATRTGVNEQYF. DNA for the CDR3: TGTGCCACCCGGACAGGGGTGAACGAGCAGTACTTC.

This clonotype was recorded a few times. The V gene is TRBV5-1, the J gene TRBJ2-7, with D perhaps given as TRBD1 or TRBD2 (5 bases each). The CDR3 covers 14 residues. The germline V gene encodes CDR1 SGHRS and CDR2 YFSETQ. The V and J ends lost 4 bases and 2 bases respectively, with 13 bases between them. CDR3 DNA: TGCGCCAGCAGCGTGTCCGGGACGGCCTACGAGCAGTACTTC. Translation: CASSVSGTAYEQYF.

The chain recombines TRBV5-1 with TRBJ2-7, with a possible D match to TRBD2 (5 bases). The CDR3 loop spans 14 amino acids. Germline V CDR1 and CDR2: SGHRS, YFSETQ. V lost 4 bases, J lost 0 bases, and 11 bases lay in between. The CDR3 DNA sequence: TGCGCCAGCAGCACCTTAGCGAGCTCCTACGAGCAGTACTTC. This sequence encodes CASSTLASSYEQYF.

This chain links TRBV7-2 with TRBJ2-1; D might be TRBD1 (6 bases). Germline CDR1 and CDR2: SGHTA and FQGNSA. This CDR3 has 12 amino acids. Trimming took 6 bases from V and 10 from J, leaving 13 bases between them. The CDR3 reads CASRSQGREQFF. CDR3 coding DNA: TGTGCCAGCAGGTCACAGGGTCGGGAGCAGTTCTTC.

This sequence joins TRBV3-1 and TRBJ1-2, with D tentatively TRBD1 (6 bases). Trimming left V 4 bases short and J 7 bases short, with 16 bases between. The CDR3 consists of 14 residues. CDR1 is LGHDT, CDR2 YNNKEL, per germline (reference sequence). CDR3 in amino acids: CASSRTDKRCGYTF. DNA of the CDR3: TGTGCCAGCAGCCGGACAGACAAGAGGTGTGGCTACACCTTC.

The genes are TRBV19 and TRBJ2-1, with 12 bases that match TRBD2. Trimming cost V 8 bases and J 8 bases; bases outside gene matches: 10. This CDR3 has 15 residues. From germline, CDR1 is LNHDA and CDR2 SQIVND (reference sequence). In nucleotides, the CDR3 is TGTGCCAGTGGACTTCGGACTAGCGGGGTCTATGAGCAGTTCTTC. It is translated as CASGLRTSGVYEQFF. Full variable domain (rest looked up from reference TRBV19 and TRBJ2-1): DGGITQSPKYLFRKEGQNVTLSCEQNLNHDAMYWYRQDPGQGLRLIYYSQIVNDFQKGDIAEGYSVSREKKESFPLTVTSAQKNPTAFYLCASGLRTSGVYEQFFGPGTRLTVL.

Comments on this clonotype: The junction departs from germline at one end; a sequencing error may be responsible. The CDR3 loop is CASSQGDRANSSLHF. CDR3 DNA: TGTGCCAGCAGCCAAGGAGACAGGGCTAATTCATCCCTCCACTTT. The chain has TRBV3-1 and TRBJ1-6; 7 bases are a match to TRBD1. The CDR3 runs 15 residues. In germline, CDR1 is LGHDT, CDR2 YNNKEL (reference sequence).